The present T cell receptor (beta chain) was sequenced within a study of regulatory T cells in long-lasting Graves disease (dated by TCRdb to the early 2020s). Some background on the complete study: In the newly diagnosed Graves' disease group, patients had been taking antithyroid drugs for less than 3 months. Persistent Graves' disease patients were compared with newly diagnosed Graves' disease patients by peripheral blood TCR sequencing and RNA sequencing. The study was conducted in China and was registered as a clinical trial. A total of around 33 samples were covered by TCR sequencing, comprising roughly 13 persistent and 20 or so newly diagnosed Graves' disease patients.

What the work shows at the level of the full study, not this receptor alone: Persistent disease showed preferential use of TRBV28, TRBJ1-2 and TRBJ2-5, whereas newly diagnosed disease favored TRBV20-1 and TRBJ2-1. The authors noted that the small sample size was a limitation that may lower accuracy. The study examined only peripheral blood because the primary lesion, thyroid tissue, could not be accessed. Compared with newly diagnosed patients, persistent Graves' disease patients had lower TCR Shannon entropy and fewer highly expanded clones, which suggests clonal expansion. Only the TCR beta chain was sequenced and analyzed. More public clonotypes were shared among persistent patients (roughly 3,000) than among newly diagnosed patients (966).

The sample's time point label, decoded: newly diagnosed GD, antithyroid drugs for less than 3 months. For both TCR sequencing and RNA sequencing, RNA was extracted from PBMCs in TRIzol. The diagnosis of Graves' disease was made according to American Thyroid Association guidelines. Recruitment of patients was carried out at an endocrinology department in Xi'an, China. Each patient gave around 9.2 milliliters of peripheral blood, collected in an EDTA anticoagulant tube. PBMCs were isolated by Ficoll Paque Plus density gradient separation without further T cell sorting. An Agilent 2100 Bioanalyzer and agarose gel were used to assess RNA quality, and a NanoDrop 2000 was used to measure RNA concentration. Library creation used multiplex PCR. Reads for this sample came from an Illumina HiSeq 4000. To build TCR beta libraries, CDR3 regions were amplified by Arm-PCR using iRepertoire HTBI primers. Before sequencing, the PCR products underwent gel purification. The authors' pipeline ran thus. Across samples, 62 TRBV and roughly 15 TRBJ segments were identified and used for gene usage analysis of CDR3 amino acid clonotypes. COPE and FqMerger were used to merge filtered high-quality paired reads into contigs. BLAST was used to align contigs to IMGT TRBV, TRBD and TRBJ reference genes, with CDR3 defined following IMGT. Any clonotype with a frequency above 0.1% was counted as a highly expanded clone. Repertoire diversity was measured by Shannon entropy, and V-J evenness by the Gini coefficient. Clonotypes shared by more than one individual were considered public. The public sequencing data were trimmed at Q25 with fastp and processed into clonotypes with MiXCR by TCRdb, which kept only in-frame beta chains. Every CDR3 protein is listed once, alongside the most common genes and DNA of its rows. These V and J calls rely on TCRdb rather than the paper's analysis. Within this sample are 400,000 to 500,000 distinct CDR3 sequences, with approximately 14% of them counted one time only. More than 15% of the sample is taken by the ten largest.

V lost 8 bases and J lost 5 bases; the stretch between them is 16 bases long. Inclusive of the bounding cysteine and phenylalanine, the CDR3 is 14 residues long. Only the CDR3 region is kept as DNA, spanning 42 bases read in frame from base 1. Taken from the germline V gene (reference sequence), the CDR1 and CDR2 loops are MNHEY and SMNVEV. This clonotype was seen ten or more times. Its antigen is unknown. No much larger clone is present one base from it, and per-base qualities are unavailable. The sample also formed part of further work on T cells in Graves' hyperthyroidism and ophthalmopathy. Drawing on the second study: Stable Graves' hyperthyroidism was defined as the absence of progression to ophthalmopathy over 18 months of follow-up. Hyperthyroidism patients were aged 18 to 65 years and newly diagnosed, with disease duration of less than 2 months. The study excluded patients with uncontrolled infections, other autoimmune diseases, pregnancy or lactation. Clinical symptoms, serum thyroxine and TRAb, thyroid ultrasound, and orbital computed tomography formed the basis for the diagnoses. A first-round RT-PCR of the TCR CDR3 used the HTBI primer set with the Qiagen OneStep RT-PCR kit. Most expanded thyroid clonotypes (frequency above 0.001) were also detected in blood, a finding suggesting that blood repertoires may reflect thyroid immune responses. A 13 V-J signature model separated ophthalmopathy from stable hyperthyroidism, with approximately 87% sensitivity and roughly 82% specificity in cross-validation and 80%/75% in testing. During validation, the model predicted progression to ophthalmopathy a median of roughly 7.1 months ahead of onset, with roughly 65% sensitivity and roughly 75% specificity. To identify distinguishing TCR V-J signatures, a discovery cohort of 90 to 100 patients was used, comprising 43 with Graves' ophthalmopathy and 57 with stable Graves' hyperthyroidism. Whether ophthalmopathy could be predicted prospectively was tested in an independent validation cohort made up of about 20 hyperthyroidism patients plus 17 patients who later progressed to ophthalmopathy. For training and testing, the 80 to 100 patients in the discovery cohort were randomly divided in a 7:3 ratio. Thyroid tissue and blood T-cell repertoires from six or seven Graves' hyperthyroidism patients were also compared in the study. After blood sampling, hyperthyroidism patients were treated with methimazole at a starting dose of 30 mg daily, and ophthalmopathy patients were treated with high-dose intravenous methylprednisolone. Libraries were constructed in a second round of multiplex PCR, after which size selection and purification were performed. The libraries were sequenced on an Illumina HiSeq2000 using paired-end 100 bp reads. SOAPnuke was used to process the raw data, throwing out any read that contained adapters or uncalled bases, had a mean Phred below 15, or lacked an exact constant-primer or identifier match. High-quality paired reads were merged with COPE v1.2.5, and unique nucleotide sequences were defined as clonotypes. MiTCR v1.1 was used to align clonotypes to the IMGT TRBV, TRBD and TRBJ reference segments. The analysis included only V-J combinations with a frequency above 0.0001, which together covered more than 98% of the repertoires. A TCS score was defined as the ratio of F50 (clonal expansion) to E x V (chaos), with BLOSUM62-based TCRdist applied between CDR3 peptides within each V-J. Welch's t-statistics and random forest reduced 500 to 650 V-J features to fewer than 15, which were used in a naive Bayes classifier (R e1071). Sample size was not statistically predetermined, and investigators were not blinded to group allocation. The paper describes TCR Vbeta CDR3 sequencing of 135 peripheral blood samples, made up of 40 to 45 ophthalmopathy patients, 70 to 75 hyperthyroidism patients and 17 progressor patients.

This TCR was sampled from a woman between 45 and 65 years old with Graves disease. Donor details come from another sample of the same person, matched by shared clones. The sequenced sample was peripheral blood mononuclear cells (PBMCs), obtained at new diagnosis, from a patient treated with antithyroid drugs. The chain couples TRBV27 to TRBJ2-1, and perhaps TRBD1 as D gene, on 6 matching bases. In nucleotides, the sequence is TGTGCCAGCCGATCTTCGGACAGACACAATGAGCAGTTCTTC. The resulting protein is CASRSSDRHNEQFF.